This T cell receptor beta chain stems from a study of technical replicates of blood from a few donors (dated by TCRdb to 2017 to 2019). The germline V gene yields SQVTM for CDR1 and ANQGSEA for CDR2. Both ends counted, the CDR3 spans 8 residues. Library preparation was by the immunoSEQ multiplex PCR assay. The immuneACCESS repertoire file appears here via TCRdb, limited to in-frame rearrangements. These files lack a portion of the clones; in checked studies, under half of the deficit traces to unresolved V genes, and the cause of the others is not known. The sample has more than 80,000 clones on record, around 96% of them singletons. The ten largest clones add up to about 0.33% of the sample. With respect to this clone: Its antigen is still unknown. The conserved phenylalanine or tryptophan normally closing the CDR3 is absent here, so this likely arose from a read error. Because the CDR3's place on the DNA is in doubt, the DNA is left out and the CDR3 is given as listed by TCRdb.

The rearrangement combines TRBV29-1 with TRBJ1-1; no check of the table's D call, TRBD1, against the DNA was made. This sequence originates from a human donor in good health. Sequencing was performed on T cells isolated from PBMCs. The CDR3 reads CSVGLGEI.